This record looks at one T cell receptor (beta chain) sequence and its context. The antigen is undetermined. The sample is drawn from a study of shared clonotypes between healthy human individuals. Background on the study: Researchers drew samples from a couple of women and a few men aged 18 to 49.

Looked up from germline, CDR1 is GTSNPN and CDR2 is SVGIG (reference sequence). CDR3 length equals 12 residues. The junction had 8 bases not matched to a gene; V was cut back by 7 bases and J by 6 bases. Broader study findings: Among non-shared clonotypes, generation probabilities were lower than among those shared by all four donors. Despite large depth, sorted-subset datasets appeared incompletely sequenced.

Some clones are missing from TCRdb's copy, which holds only in-frame ones; the method was immunoSEQ multiplex PCR. This sample has about 2.3 million clones, with approximately 95% found just once. The material sequenced was naive CD4+ T cells from PBMCs. Subset meaning: CD45RA+ positively selected. The sequence came from a man aged 18 to 29 in good health. Some clones in this sample may be carry-over from other donors' samples. The rearrangement joins TRBV30 to TRBJ1-1, with TRBD1 matching over 7 bases. The chain's CDR3 is CASTGDGPEAFF. The DNA of the CDR3 is TGTGCCTCTACAGGGGATGGCCCTGAAGCTTTCTTT.